This TCR beta chain originates from a study of blood T cell repertoires in COVID-19. Across the whole study: Acute-phase and convalescent COVID-19 samples originated in the United States, Italy and Spain. T cells, B-cell-depleted T cells, or PBMCs provided the cDNA or gDNA that served as material.

Original data processing: The authors estimated nucleated cell counts from reference gene primer amplification. Sequenced by immunoSEQ multiplex PCR; TCRdb stores in-frame clones only, minus some. V and J calls and clone size follow that table, whereas D and trimming were derived from the DNA. The sample lists a few hundred thousand clones, almost 90% occurring once. J gave up 1 base and V 4 bases, and 4 bases lay outside the gene matches. Germline CDR1 LGHDT, CDR2 YNNKEL (reference sequence). The CDR3 covers 15 residues. The clonotype originates from a woman aged 18-29 years with acute COVID-19. Sequencing input: PBMCs or T cells enriched from blood (not recorded which). This chain links TRBV3-1 (or the pseudogene TRBV3-2) with TRBJ2-5, with 9 bases identical to TRBD2. CDR3 sequence (DNA): TGTGCCAGCAGCCCGACTAGCGGAGGCCAAGAGACCCAGTACTTC. Translating gives CASSPTSGGQETQYF.